This T cell receptor beta chain was recovered during a study of beta chain features in type 1 diabetes. Study as a whole: Summed over all samples, the examined sorted cells came to 107,917,701.

There are 12 residues in the CDR3. The germline V gene encodes CDR1 SEHNR and CDR2 FQNEAQ (reference sequence). V gave up 9 bases and J gave up 5 bases, with 13 bases separating them. The isolated RNA, all of it, was reverse transcribed, so expressed TCRB transcripts were what got sequenced. Only in-frame clones appear in the TCRdb table, and some are missing; sequencing was by immunoSEQ multiplex PCR. In the table there are 25,000 or so clones, almost 70% of which are singletons. The source material was Tregs from blood. V gene TRBV7-9 combines with J gene TRBJ2-5; no reliable D call. The sequence was obtained from a woman in her thirties or forties in good health. The CDR3 DNA follows: TGTGCCAGTCGGAGAGGCTGGGAGACCCAGTACTTC. Translating gives CASRRGWETQYF.